This entry lists 28 T cell receptor beta chains sequenced from one sample in a study of blood T cell repertoires in COVID-19. Repertoires were generated with immunoSEQ multiplex PCR, while TCRdb's copy carries only in-frame clones and drops some. This sample has 90,000 or so clones, with roughly 72% found just once. Source material: peripheral blood. The source is a woman aged 55-69 years in a cohort sampled during active or convalescent COVID-19.

This chain uses TRBV28 with TRBJ1-5; weak D call: TRBD1 (6 bases). Germline V gene lookup returns CDR1 MDHEN and CDR2 SYDVKM. This CDR3 comprises 14 residues. Trimming removed 2 bases at V and 6 bases at J, with 11 bases between. The CDR3 sequence is CASSLNRDIQPQHF. The CDR3, as DNA: TGTGCCAGCAGTTTAAACAGGGACATTCAGCCCCAGCATTTT.

The J gene is TRBJ1-2, the V gene TRBV27, with 12 bases that match TRBD1. J was trimmed by 4 bases and V by 5 bases; bases with no gene match: 8. Germline assignment: CDR1 MNHEY and CDR2 SMNVEV (reference sequence). The CDR3 contains 16 residues. CDR3 DNA: TGTGCCAGCAGTCAGGGACAGGGGGCGCTTATCTATGGCTACACCTTC. Amino acid sequence: CASSQGQGALIYGYTF.

The chain employs TRBV5-6 and TRBJ2-7; TRBD1 aligns across 8 bases. Per the germline V gene, CDR1 is SGHDT and CDR2 is YYEEEE. V lost 1 base and J lost 5; bases outside the gene matches: 8. The CDR3 spans 15 residues. The DNA of the CDR3 is TGTGCCAGCAGCTTGCTTTCAGGGGGCTTCGACGAGCAGTACTTC. Protein sequence: CASSLLSGGFDEQYF.

This chain uses TRBV4-1 with TRBJ2-5, with 10 nucleotides matching TRBD2. The CDR3 runs 17 residues. Germline V gene data show CDR1 as MGHRA and CDR2 as YSYEKL. V lost 0 bases to trimming and J lost 1 base; unmatched junction nucleotides: 5. As DNA, the CDR3 is TGCGCCAGCAGCCAAGACGGACTAGCGGTGACCCAAGAGACCCAGTACTTC. This encodes CASSQDGLAVTQETQYF.

The chain has TRBV3-1 (or the pseudogene TRBV3-2) and TRBJ2-7; D gene ambiguous. Germline assignment: CDR1 LGHDT and CDR2 YNNKEL (reference sequence). Trimming shortened V by 2 bases and J by 0 bases, and 2 bases separated the two germline ends. The CDR3 extends over 12 amino acids. Written as DNA, the CDR3 is TGTGCCAGCAGCCAACTCTCCTACGAGCAGTACTTC. It codes for CASSQLSYEQYF.

The chain employs TRBV24-1 and TRBJ2-1, with TRBD1 matching over 11 bases. Germline loops: CDR1 KGHDR, CDR2 SFDVKD. This CDR3 contains 15 residues. V gave up 3 bases and J gave up 7 bases; unmatched junction bases: 4. The CDR3 DNA reads as TGTGCCACCAGTGATCCGGGACAGGGGGTGAATGAGCAGTTCTTC. Protein product: CATSDPGQGVNEQFF.

The gene calls are TRBV19 and TRBJ1-1; D gene ambiguous. The CDR3 runs 15 residues. V dropped 7 bases and J dropped 5 bases, with 20 bases sitting between them. Germline V gives CDR1 LNHDA, CDR2 SQIVND (reference sequence). The CDR3 bases are TGTGCCAGTACCCCCAATCTTGCTCTTGAGACTGAAGCTTTCTTT. It encodes CASTPNLALETEAFF.

The V call is TRBV5-6, the J call TRBJ1-4, with 10 bases identical to TRBD1. This CDR3 has 15 residues. After removal of 4 bases from V and 7 bases from J, the junction contained 7 bases not matched to a gene. Germline assignment: CDR1 SGHDT and CDR2 YYEEEE. In nucleotides, the CDR3 is TGTGCCAGCAGCAAATACGGGACAGGGGCTGAAAAACTGTTTTTT. It codes for CASSKYGTGAEKLFF.

This chain joins TRBV24-1 and TRBJ2-2; 10 bases map to TRBD1. The CDR3 consists of 14 residues. In germline, CDR1 is KGHDR, CDR2 SFDVKD. The junction had 2 bases not matched to a gene; V was cut back by 6 bases and J by 5 bases. CDR3 amino acids: CATSRTGGTGELFF. CDR3 nucleotides: TGTGCCACCAGTAGGACAGGGGGGACCGGGGAGCTGTTTTTT.

This clone was counted at least ten times. The chain uses TRBV14 and TRBJ2-5; D remains unclear. The CDR3 sequence is 15 residues long. V lost 0 bases and J 2 bases, leaving 10 bases between the germline ends. Germline CDR1 SGHDN, CDR2 FVKESK. The CDR3 protein is CASSQDTFAQETQYF. The CDR3, as DNA: TGTGCCAGCAGCCAAGATACTTTCGCACAAGAGACCCAGTACTTC.

This clone was seen more than once but under ten times. The rearrangement joins TRBV10-1 to TRBJ2-5; no definite D call. Germline loops: CDR1 WNHNN, CDR2 SYGVQD (reference sequence). V lost 3 bases, J lost 7 bases, and 6 bases lay in between. The CDR3 runs to 11 residues. CDR3 nucleotide sequence: TGCGCCAGCAGTGACAGTACGACCCAGTACTTC. It encodes CASSDSTTQYF.

The sample holds a few counts of this clone. This chain uses TRBV7-8 with TRBJ2-3; 8 positions agree with TRBD2. CDR1 is SGHVS, CDR2 FQNEAQ, per germline. This CDR3 spans 17 amino acids. V shed 4 bases, J shed 2 bases, and the junction held 11 bases outside the gene matches. In nucleotides, the CDR3 is TGTGCCAGCAGCTACCAGGTGCGGGGGGTCTCCACAGATACGCAGTATTTT. Protein: CASSYQVRGVSTDTQYF. The full variable domain, with the rest looked up from reference TRBV7-8 and TRBJ2-3, is GAGVSQSPRYKVAKRGQDVALRCDPISGHVSLFWYQQALGQGPEFLTYFQNEAQLDKSGLPSDRFFAERPEGSVSTLKIQRTQQEDSAVYLCASSYQVRGVSTDTQYFGPGTRLTVL.

This chain uses TRBV7-2 with TRBJ2-7; D is perhaps TRBD1 (6 bases). Germline assignment: CDR1 SGHTA and CDR2 FQGNSA. This CDR3 comprises 15 residues. The V end lost 5 bases, the J end lost 1 base, and 15 bases lay between the germline ends. CDR3 nucleotides: TGTGCCAGCAGCCTAACGTCCCAGGGGTCCTACGAGCAGTACTTC. It encodes CASSLTSQGSYEQYF.

The CDR3 here is CASSFDRTGYTF. The CDR3 DNA is TGTGCCAGCAGCTTTGACAGGACCGGCTACACCTTC. The chain is built from TRBV7-9 and TRBJ1-2; perhaps TRBD1 as D (6 bases). With 3 bases removed from V and 8 bases from J, the gap between germline ends came to 10 bases. Germline V gene lookup returns CDR1 SEHNR and CDR2 FQNEAQ (reference sequence). This CDR3 comprises 12 residues.

CDR3 coding DNA: TGTGCCAGCAGATTAACAGGGGACACCGGGGAGCTGTTTTTT. The encoded protein is CASRLTGDTGELFF. The chain links TRBV7-9 to TRBJ2-2; 7 bases align to TRBD1. J lost 3 bases, V lost 6 bases, and 4 bases had no gene match. In germline, CDR1 is SEHNR, CDR2 FQNEAQ (reference sequence). The CDR3 loop spans 14 amino acids.

This clone was found once. This sequence joins TRBV6-5 and TRBJ1-6; weak D call: TRBD1 (6 bases). The V end was cut by 8 bases, the J end by 8 bases, with 16 bases between. CDR3 length: 14 amino acids. CDR1 is MNHEY and CDR2 is SVGAGI in the germline V gene. The DNA of the CDR3 is TGTGCCAGCCTCCTTACAGGGATCGATTCACCCCTCCACTTT. Encoded protein: CASLLTGIDSPLHF.

The V call is TRBV7-9, the J call TRBJ2-5; maybe TRBD1 (6 bases). V dropped 4 bases and J dropped 1 base, with 13 bases sitting between them. The CDR3 extends over 15 amino acids. Germline CDR1 is SEHNR and CDR2 is FQNEAQ (reference sequence). The CDR3 region has the DNA TGTGCCAGCAGCTCCACCGACAGGTTCCAAGAGACCCAGTACTTC. This codes for CASSSTDRFQETQYF.

This chain joins TRBV4-2 and TRBJ2-4, with 7 positions matching TRBD1. The CDR3 runs to 14 residues. The germline V gene has CDR1 LGHNA and CDR2 YNFKEQ. J was trimmed by 6 bases and V by 3 bases; bases with no gene match: 5. This CDR3 reads CASSQVRQGNIQYF. The CDR3 coding sequence is TGTGCCAGCAGCCAGGTCAGACAGGGAAACATTCAGTACTTC.

CDR3 bases: TGTGCCAGCAGCCGGACAGCCGAGACTCTGAACACTGAAGCTTTCTTT. It is translated as CASSRTAETLNTEAFF. The rearrangement joins TRBV9 to TRBJ1-1; D is perhaps TRBD1 (6 bases). The V end was cut by 4 bases, the J end by 0 bases, with 16 bases between. The CDR3 has 16 residues. Germline CDR1 is SGDLS and CDR2 is YYNGEE.

The V call is TRBV4-2, the J call TRBJ2-2; no reliable D call. This CDR3 has 15 residues. V was clipped by 1 base and J by 7 bases, with 13 bases between them. Germline CDR1 LGHNA, CDR2 YNFKEQ. The CDR3 region has the DNA TGTGCCAGCAGCCAAGTTAGTACGGCGGTCGGGGAGCTGTTTTTT. Translating it yields CASSQVSTAVGELFF.

J is TRBJ1-1 and V is TRBV7-9; possible D gene TRBD1, 6 bases. CDR3 length: 15 residues. Trimming took off 5 bases at V and 4 bases at J, with 17 bases between the two ends. Germline CDR1 reads SEHNR; CDR2 reads FQNEAQ (reference sequence). The CDR3 DNA is TGTGCCAGCAGCCTCCTAACAGGGCACGGCACTGAAGCTTTCTTT. This sequence encodes CASSLLTGHGTEAFF.

This chain links TRBV2 with TRBJ1-1; D is undetermined. The germline gives CDR1 SNHLY, CDR2 FYNNEI. There are 16 residues in the CDR3. Trimming shortened V by 0 bases and J by 5 bases, and 16 bases separated the two germline ends. CDR3: CASSEATRWVGTEAFF. The CDR3 DNA sequence: TGTGCCAGCAGTGAAGCCACCAGGTGGGTTGGGACTGAAGCTTTCTTT.

Only one count was recorded for this clone. The CDR3 nucleotides are TGCGCCAGCAGCCAAGAGGGACAGGGGCACCGAGAAGCTTTCTTT. This sequence encodes CASSQEGQGHREAFF. The rearrangement uses TRBV4-1 and TRBJ1-1; 10 bases match TRBD1. This CDR3 is 15 amino acids long. Losses at the gene ends were 0 bases for V and 8 bases for J; bases not matched to a gene: 6. Germline V CDR1 and CDR2: MGHRA, YSYEKL.

The chain employs TRBV6-5 and TRBJ1-1, with 7 positions matching TRBD1. The V gene end was trimmed by 4 bases and the J gene end by 8 bases; junction bases not matched to a gene: 4. From germline, CDR1 is MNHEY and CDR2 SVGAGI. The CDR3 covers 12 residues. The CDR3 sequence is CASSWLRGEAFF. The DNA of the CDR3 is TGTGCCAGCAGTTGGCTCAGGGGGGAAGCTTTCTTT.

The chain joins TRBV10-2 to TRBJ2-6; 8 bases are a match to TRBD1. This CDR3 is built from 17 residues. With V trimmed by 6 bases and J by 3 bases, 10 bases remained unmatched. Germline V CDR1 and CDR2: WSHSY, SAAADI. The CDR3 reads CASRLTDRVGGANVLTF. The CDR3 nucleotides are TGCGCCAGCAGACTCACGGACAGGGTTGGTGGGGCCAACGTCCTGACTTTC.

This chain joins TRBV20-1 and TRBJ2-7; 7 positions match TRBD2. The CDR3 runs 14 residues. Germline CDR1 reads DFQATT; CDR2 reads SNEGSKA (reference sequence). J lost 2 bases, V lost 3 bases, and 7 bases had no gene match. CDR3 residues: CSASSGGATYEQYF. The DNA for the CDR3 is TGCAGTGCTAGTTCGGGGGGAGCGACCTACGAGCAGTACTTC.

The V and J genes are TRBV5-1 and TRBJ2-1, with TRBD2 matching 13 bases. CDR3 length equals 17 residues. J gave up 6 bases and V 4 bases, and 10 bases lay outside the gene matches. CDR1 and CDR2 from the germline V gene are SGHRS and YFSETQ. CDR3 coding DNA: TGCGCCAGCAGCGAACTAGCGGGGGGGCTCGTTAGCAATGAGCAGTTCTTC. As protein: CASSELAGGLVSNEQFF. Together with reference TRBV5-1 and TRBJ2-1, the CDR3 gives the full variable domain: KAGVTQTPRYLIKTRGQQVTLSCSPISGHRSVSWYQQTPGQGLQFLFEYFSETQRNKGNFPGRFSGRQFSNSRSEMNVSTLELGDSALYLCASSELAGGLVSNEQFFGPGTRLTVL.

The chain combines TRBV24-1 with TRBJ1-3, with unresolved D. The length of the CDR3 is 18 residues. CDR1 is KGHDR, CDR2 SFDVKD, per germline. Trimming left V 1 base short and J 0 bases short, with 15 bases between. DNA for the CDR3: TGTGCCACCAGTGATTTCCCCTCATCCGACACCTCTGGAAACACCATATATTTT. Its protein is CATSDFPSSDTSGNTIYF.